These 10 T cell receptor beta chains were sequenced from one sample in a study of blood T cell repertoires in COVID-19. Sequencing used immunoSEQ multiplex PCR; TCRdb keeps in-frame clones, though not all of them. The sample records about 170,000 clones, about 88% being singletons. Sequenced: peripheral blood. Receptors were obtained from a woman of 80 years or more with COVID-19, enrolled during active disease.

This sequence joins TRBV6-5 and TRBJ1-2, with 7 bases lining up with TRBD1. Germline lookup yields CDR1 MNHEY and CDR2 SVGAGI. Trimming took 5 bases from V and 5 from J; bases not matched to a gene: 5. CDR3 length: 13 residues. The CDR3 DNA follows: TGTGCCAGCAGTCCGACAGGGACATATGGCTACACCTTC. This encodes CASSPTGTYGYTF.

The chain carries TRBV9 and TRBJ1-1, with D perhaps TRBD1 (6 bases). The V gene's germline CDR1 is SGDLS and CDR2 YYNGEE. With 0 bases removed from V and 1 base from J, the gap between germline ends came to 10 bases. This CDR3 is built from 15 residues. The CDR3 loop is CASSVGFRGNTEAFF. The CDR3 region has the DNA TGTGCCAGCAGCGTAGGTTTCAGGGGGAACACTGAAGCTTTCTTT.

This clone was detected only once. CDR3: CASSLVASVYNEQFF. Written as DNA, the CDR3 is TGTGCCAGCAGCTTAGTGGCTAGCGTCTACAATGAGCAGTTCTTC. The V gene is TRBV7-2, the J gene TRBJ2-1; weak D call: TRBD2 (6 bases). Germline lookup yields CDR1 SGHTA and CDR2 FQGNSA. CDR3 length: 15 residues. The V end was cut by 1 base, the J end by 3 bases, with 10 bases between.

The chain is built from TRBV6-5 and TRBJ2-1; 9 positions match TRBD1. This CDR3 contains 15 residues. V lost 0 bases to trimming and J lost 11 bases; unmatched junction nucleotides: 8. CDR1 is MNHEY, CDR2 SVGAGI, per germline. The CDR3 nucleotides are TGTGCCAGCAGTTACTCCGGGACAGGGAATTTTAAGCAGTTCTTC. This codes for CASSYSGTGNFKQFF.

V usage is TRBV6-6 and J usage is TRBJ1-5, with 8 bases that match TRBD1. CDR1 is MNHNY and CDR2 is SVGAGI in the germline V gene (reference sequence). This CDR3 is 15 amino acids long. V shed 6 bases and J 4 bases; nucleotides not matched to a gene: 8. The CDR3 region has the DNA TGTGCCAGCAGCCGTACAGGGGGGTTGAATCAGCCCCAGCATTTT. Its translation is CASSRTGGLNQPQHF.

This clone was counted at least ten times. V usage is TRBV7-2 and J usage is TRBJ1-3; a possible D gene is TRBD1 (6 bases). This CDR3 comprises 16 residues. CDR1 SGHTA and CDR2 FQGNSA come from the germline V gene. Between the trimmed V and J ends, which lost 5 bases and 2 bases, there was a span of 16 bases. This CDR3 is CASSPTTGSPGNTIYF. As DNA, the CDR3 is TGTGCCAGCAGCCCGACGACAGGTAGTCCTGGAAACACCATATATTTT. The whole variable domain, filled in from reference TRBV7-2 and TRBJ1-3, reads GAGVSQSPSNKVTEKGKDVELRCDPISGHTALYWYRQSLGQGLEFLIYFQGNSAPDKSGLPSDRFSAERTGGSVSTLTIQRTQQEDSAVYLCASSPTTGSPGNTIYFGEGSWLTVV.

This chain uses TRBV4-2 with TRBJ1-3, with D perhaps TRBD1 (5 bases). CDR1 is LGHNA and CDR2 is YNFKEQ in the germline V gene. This CDR3 spans 18 amino acids. Trimming removed 0 bases from V and 4 bases from J, with 19 bases in between. The CDR3 DNA reads TGTGCCAGCAGCCAAGAATGGGCAGGTCTGGGGGGAGGAAACACCATATATTTT. It encodes CASSQEWAGLGGGNTIYF.

The chain links TRBV7-2 to TRBJ1-2; the D is unclear. Germline CDR1 SGHTA, CDR2 FQGNSA. CDR3 length: 13 residues. Trimming removed 8 bases at V and 7 bases at J, with 17 bases between. The CDR3 DNA reads as TGTGCCAGCGTGCGTGAGGGTCGTAGTGGCTACACCTTC. Translating it yields CASVREGRSGYTF.

V usage is TRBV19 and J usage is TRBJ2-2; possibly TRBD2 for D (6 bases). Germline CDR1 LNHDA, CDR2 SQIVND (reference sequence). The CDR3 is 14 residues long. V shed 5 bases and J shed 4 bases, with 11 bases lying between them. Written as DNA, the CDR3 is TGTGCCAGTAGTTTGGGCGGGATCACCGGGGAGCTGTTTTTT. It encodes CASSLGGITGELFF.

The rearrangement uses TRBV5-4 and TRBJ1-4, with 9 positions matching TRBD1. Germline loops: CDR1 SGHNT, CDR2 YYREEE (reference sequence). The V gene end was trimmed by 3 bases and the J gene end by 6 bases; junction bases not matched to a gene: 9. CDR3 size: 16 residues. DNA of the CDR3: TGTGCCAGCAGCTCGCCTCCGGGACAGGGTCATGAAAAACTGTTTTTT. The encoded protein is CASSSPPGQGHEKLFF.